This is a list of T cell receptor beta chains from one sample in a study of molecular identifiers for immune sequencing clone quantification. A single record per CDR3 protein comes from TCRdb applying MiXCR to the PCR reads. The sample records around 460,000 distinct CDR3 sequences, about a fifth being singletons. Material: naive CD8+ T cells from blood, with Jurkat cell RNA spiked in. The receptors originated from a human donor in good health. Some libraries in this study had Jurkat cell RNA spiked in. Both conserved end residues are part of each CDR3. D genes are given only for firm matches. Clone size is stated in some rows and not others, as once, few, many or a class when expanded.

J gene,CDR3 length,V gene,D gene,clone size,CDR3 DNA,CDR3 protein
TRBJ2-7,16,TRBV4-3,-,-,TGCGCCAGCAGCCAAGAGAAATCCGGGGCATCCTACGAGCAGTACTTC,CASSQEKSGASYEQYF
TRBJ2-2,13,TRBV12-3/TRBV12-4,-,many,TGTGCCAGCAGTCCGGGGAACACCGGGGAGCTGTTTTTT,CASSPGNTGELFF
TRBJ2-6,16,TRBV25-1,TRBD2,many,TGTGCCACCGGAGCGGGGGTGAACTCTGGGGCCAACGTCCTGACTTTC,CATGAGVNSGANVLTF
TRBJ2-3,16,TRBV7-2,TRBD2,few,TGTGCCAGCAGCACCTTAGCGGGAGGGTTTACAGATACGCAGTATTTT,CASSTLAGGFTDTQYF
TRBJ2-7,13,TRBV6-5,-,few,TGTGCCAGCACCCACGGAGCGACATACGAGCAGTACTTC,CASTHGATYEQYF
TRBJ2-5,15,TRBV3-1,-,few,TGTGCCAGCAGCCAAGGACTGTTCGGCGCGGAGACCCAGTACTTC,CASSQGLFGAETQYF
TRBJ2-5,12,TRBV20-1,TRBD2,few,TGCAGTGCTAGTGCGGGGGTAGAGACCCAGTACTTC,CSASAGVETQYF
TRBJ1-6,17,TRBV6-2/TRBV6-3,-,many,TGTGCCAGCAGTTACTCGATTTTTGACAGCAATAATTCACCCCTCCACTTT,CASSYSIFDSNNSPLHF
TRBJ2-5,15,TRBV19,-,few,TGTGCCAGCAAGAGGCTAGCGCGGATTCAAGAGACCCAGTACTTC,CASKRLARIQETQYF
TRBJ2-1,14,TRBV29-1,-,-,TGCAGCGGGGGGAGACTAGACGGATACAATGAGCAGTTCTTC,CSGGRLDGYNEQFF
TRBJ1-1,14,TRBV12-3/TRBV12-4,-,many,TGTGCCAGCAGTTTAGGGGGATCAGGCACTGAAGCTTTCTTT,CASSLGGSGTEAFF
TRBJ2-7,13,TRBV5-1,-,few,TGCGCCAGCAGCTTGGGACAACATGACGAGCAGTACTTC,CASSLGQHDEQYF
TRBJ2-3,17,TRBV4-3,TRBD1,many,TGCGCCAGCAGCCACAGAAGGACAGGTTTTGGAACAGATACGCAGTATTTT,CASSHRRTGFGTDTQYF
TRBJ1-2,18,TRBV7-8,-,few,TGTGCCAGCAGCTTAGTGGGGGGACTCCAGTCGTCTAACTATGGCTACACCTTC,CASSLVGGLQSSNYGYTF
TRBJ2-7,15,TRBV4-1,-,few,TGCGCCAGCAGCCAAGGGGACGGACAAATCTACGAGCAGTACTTC,CASSQGDGQIYEQYF
TRBJ1-5,14,TRBV4-3,-,many,TGCGCCAGCAGCCAAGAGACAGGTTATCAGCCCCAGCATTTT,CASSQETGYQPQHF
TRBJ2-7,13,TRBV10-3,-,many,TGTGCCATCAGTGAGTCGGAAAGGGGCGAGCAGTACTTC,CAISESERGEQYF
TRBJ2-7,13,TRBV9,-,-,TGTGCCAGCAGCGTAGCTTTAAGTAGCGAGCAGTACTTC,CASSVALSSEQYF
TRBJ2-5,18,TRBV4-3,TRBD2,few,TGCGCCAGCAGCCAAGATGCGCGGGGGGGGGTCCAACAAGAGACCCAGTACTTC,CASSQDARGGVQQETQYF
TRBJ1-2,13,TRBV29-1,TRBD1,few,TGCAGCGTTATCGACAGGGACCACTATGGCTACACCTTC,CSVIDRDHYGYTF
TRBJ2-2,16,TRBV9,-,-,TGTGCCAGCAGCGTAGGGACCGGGACGAACACCGGGGAGCTGTTTTTT,CASSVGTGTNTGELFF
TRBJ2-1,14,TRBV28,-,-,TGTGCCAGCAGTCATGCAACCGGGACGGGAGAGCAGTTCTTC,CASSHATGTGEQFF
TRBJ2-7,17,TRBV20-1,TRBD2,-,TGCAGTGCTCCTTTTATAGGGACTAGCGGGAGCTCCTACGAGCAGTACTTC,CSAPFIGTSGSSYEQYF
TRBJ2-1,16,TRBV24-1,TRBD1,few,TGTGCCACCAGTGATTCTCGTCCAGGACAGGCCTATGAGCAGTTCTTC,CATSDSRPGQAYEQFF
TRBJ2-5,20,TRBV7-9,TRBD1,-,TGTGCCAGCAGCCCCGGACCCAACGCTCAAGACAGGGGGCTGGGAGAGACCCAGTACTTC,CASSPGPNAQDRGLGETQYF
TRBJ1-1,17,TRBV4-3,-,many,TGCGCCAGCAGCCAAGACTGGAAACCACAGGGTGACACTGAAGCTTTCTTT,CASSQDWKPQGDTEAFF
TRBJ2-3,18,TRBV20-1,-,few,TGCAGTGCTCTGGTGGGGGGGACAGCGGGAGTAGATAGAGATACGCAGTATTTT,CSALVGGTAGVDRDTQYF
TRBJ2-7,14,TRBV20-1,TRBD1,-,TGCAGTGCTGGGGAAAGGGACAGGGTCTACGAGCAGTACTTC,CSAGERDRVYEQYF
TRBJ1-5,16,TRBV4-2,-,-,TGTGCCAGCAGCCAACCATTCCCACAGGCTGATCGGCCCCAGCATTTT,CASSQPFPQADRPQHF
TRBJ2-2,16,TRBV7-9,TRBD2,few,TGTGCCAGCATCCCGGAGGGACTAGCGGTCGTCGGGGAGCTGTTTTTT,CASIPEGLAVVGELFF
TRBJ1-1,15,TRBV7-9,-,many,TGTGCCAGCAGCTTAGTGAATGCGGAGAACACTGAAGCTTTCTTT,CASSLVNAENTEAFF
TRBJ2-2,14,TRBV7-2,-,-,TGTGCCAGCAGCTTAAATCCTCAGCTAGGGGAGCTGTTTTTT,CASSLNPQLGELFF
TRBJ2-1,18,TRBV5-5,TRBD2,few,TGTGCCAGCAGCCCCGCGGGACTAGCGTCTAGCTCCTACAATGAGCAGTTCTTC,CASSPAGLASSSYNEQFF
TRBJ2-3,15,TRBV29-1,TRBD2,many,TGCAGCGTTGAGGCGGGAGCGCTCAGCGCAGATACGCAGTATTTT,CSVEAGALSADTQYF
TRBJ2-2,16,TRBV7-2,TRBD1,few,TGTGCCAGCAGCTTAGATACAGGGGTCTGGACCGGGGAGCTGTTTTTT,CASSLDTGVWTGELFF
TRBJ2-1,15,TRBV21-1,-,-,TGTGCCAGCAGCAACTTGAGCGGGAGGGCCCTTGAGCAGTTCTTC,CASSNLSGRALEQFF
TRBJ2-3,14,TRBV28,-,once,TGTGCCAGCAGTTTTAAGGAGCCCACAGATACGCAGTATTTT,CASSFKEPTDTQYF
TRBJ2-1,15,TRBV9,TRBD2,few,TGTGCCAGCAGCGCTAGCGGGGGTCTAGCCCATGAGCAGTTCTTC,CASSASGGLAHEQFF
TRBJ2-7,13,TRBV30,TRBD1,-,TGTGCCTGGAGTGACGGGACAGGGTATGAGCAGTACTTC,CAWSDGTGYEQYF
TRBJ2-2,15,TRBV12-3/TRBV12-4,-,-,TGTGCCAGCAGTCCCTCGGGGGGCGGCACCGGGGAGCTGTTTTTT,CASSPSGGGTGELFF
TRBJ2-7,13,TRBV7-2,-,many,TGTGCCAGCAGCTCCGTAGGGGTTTACGAGCAGTACTTC,CASSSVGVYEQYF
TRBJ2-3,16,TRBV4-3,TRBD2,-,TGCGCCGGCAGCCATTCAGCGGGGGGCACCACAGATACGCAGTATTTT,CAGSHSAGGTTDTQYF
TRBJ1-1,17,TRBV19,-,many,TGTGCCAGTAGTACCCCGGACAAACTTAGCATGAACACTGAAGCTTTCTTT,CASSTPDKLSMNTEAFF
TRBJ1-6,17,TRBV9,-,-,TGTGCCAGCAGCGTAGACCCGGGACGACCCGGGAATTCACCCCTCCACTTT,CASSVDPGRPGNSPLHF
TRBJ1-3,14,TRBV20-1,-,many,TGCAGTGCTTCCTCGGACAACTCTGGAAACACCATATATTTT,CSASSDNSGNTIYF
TRBJ2-7,13,TRBV6-1,TRBD1,-,TGTGCCAGTTTACAGGGGGCAGGCTACGAGCAGTACTTC,CASLQGAGYEQYF
TRBJ2-1,14,TRBV10-3,-,many,TGTGCCATCAGTGGGCTAGAGAACTACAATGAGCAGTTCTTC,CAISGLENYNEQFF
TRBJ2-1,15,TRBV6-5,-,-,TGTGCCAGCAAAGGGCCGGGGGTTAGGTCGAATGAGCAGTTCTTC,CASKGPGVRSNEQFF
TRBJ2-2,14,TRBV2,-,many,TGTGCCAGCAGTGAGGGACCGGAGGCCGGGGAGCTGTTTTTT,CASSEGPEAGELFF
TRBJ2-7,14,TRBV20-1,TRBD2,many,TGCAGTGCTCTTCCCGGCGGGGGTGGCTACGAGCAGTACTTC,CSALPGGGGYEQYF